A single TCR beta chain is shown here with its context. The antigen is unknown. This sample stems from a study of blood T cells in healthy people across ages. Findings of the study overall: The CMV status of each donor remained undetermined, and this could have confounded shifts in expanded clonotypes. Across the age range, TCR beta diversity per million T cells fell in a roughly linear way.

CDR1 and CDR2 from the germline V gene are SGHTA and FQGNSA. V gave up 5 bases and J gave up 7 bases, with 21 bases separating them. CDR3 length: 15 residues. A sample-barcoded 5' primer and a J-beta primer mix were used in a second PCR of about 6 to 12 cycles. TCRdb reanalysed the 5' RACE reads using MiXCR and keeps one entry per CDR3 protein. The sample lists hundreds of thousands of distinct CDR3 sequences; less than 25% were seen once. These data also formed part of another study, on T cells of mothers and their children.

Sequencing used blood. The sequence came from a boy younger than 18 in good health. The rearrangement links TRBV7-2 to TRBJ2-7, with TRBD1 as a possible D gene (6 bases). For the CDR3, the DNA is TGTGCCAGCAGCCCACGGGTGGGGGCGACGTGGGAGCAGTACTTC. This encodes CASSPRVGATWEQYF.